The clone carrying this T cell receptor (beta chain) was seen a handful of times. Its antigen is as yet unknown. Germline CDR1 DFQATT, CDR2 SNEGSKA (reference sequence). CDR3 size: 13 residues. V lost 6 bases and J lost 0, with 12 bases in between. The source of the sample is a study of molecular identifiers for immune sequencing clone quantification. Study findings and constraints: Clone sizes could be underestimated for highly expanded clones when identical TCR molecules share a barcode.

Using a CD8+CD4-CCR7+CD45RA+ phenotype, naive CD8 T cells were sorted. Library preparation followed earlier protocols using designated TCR primers. One entry per CDR3 protein results from TCRdb running MiXCR on the PCR reads. Of hundreds of thousands of distinct CDR3 sequences in the sample, 20% are singletons; the top ten hold around 0.86%. The rearrangement links TRBV20-1 to TRBJ2-7, with D unresolved. This clonotype originated in a human donor in good health. Some libraries in this study had Jurkat cell RNA spiked in. Sequencing was carried out using naive CD8+ T cells from blood, with Jurkat cell RNA spiked in. Subset noted: FACS-sorted CD8+CD4-CCR7+CD45RA+ naive T cells. Written as DNA, the CDR3 is TGCAGTGCAATGGCCAGCTTCTCCTACGAGCAGTACTTC. It translates to CSAMASFSYEQYF.